The 19 T cell receptor beta chains reported below all come from one sample, sequenced in a study of identical twins. One entry per CDR3 protein, called by TCRdb with MiXCR from the 5' RACE reads. The sample has 310,000 or so distinct CDR3 sequences; over 8.5% are singletons. This sample was shared with a second study, whose subject was yellow fever vaccine responses in identical twins.

Sequenced input: CD8+ T cells sorted from blood. Every receptor here comes from a woman aged 18-30 years in good health.

The table lists this clonotype with many counts. The V gene is TRBV6-4, the J gene TRBJ2-3, with 8 bases aligning to TRBD2. CDR1 and CDR2 (germline): MRHNA, SNTAGT. J lost 0 bases, V lost 5 bases, and 4 bases had no gene match. The CDR3 length is 15 residues. DNA for the CDR3: TGTGCCAGCAGTCAAAGCGGGGGCAGCACAGATACGCAGTATTTT. Protein: CASSQSGGSTDTQYF.

V usage is TRBV7-6 and J usage is TRBJ2-1; 8 bases match TRBD2. This CDR3 is built from 14 residues. With 1 base clipped from V and 7 bases from J, the junction kept 3 bases outside the gene matches. Germline CDR1 reads SGHVS; CDR2 reads FNYEAQ. The CDR3 is CASSLVSGENEQFF. DNA for the CDR3: TGTGCCAGCAGCTTAGTTAGCGGGGAAAATGAGCAGTTCTTC.

The sample holds many counts of this clonotype. The chain couples TRBV12-3 or TRBV12-4 to TRBJ2-1, with D perhaps TRBD1 (6 bases). With 3 bases removed from V and 2 bases from J, the gap between germline ends came to 11 bases. CDR3 length: 15 amino acids. Here the CDR3 DNA reads TGTGCCAGCAGTTTTGGGGGCCTCCCCTACAATGAGCAGTTCTTC. Translating gives CASSFGGLPYNEQFF.

This clonotype was seen at least ten times. The chain employs TRBV25-1 and TRBJ2-5; 7 bases are shared with TRBD2. V shed 2 bases, J shed 0 bases, and the junction held 6 bases outside the gene matches. This CDR3 has 16 residues. CDR1 is MGHDK, CDR2 SYGVNS, per germline. The chain's CDR3 is CASSEIGAGYQETQYF. For the CDR3, the DNA is TGTGCCAGCAGTGAAATAGGAGCGGGGTACCAAGAGACCCAGTACTTC.

This clonotype was counted at least ten times. The V gene is TRBV6-4, the J gene TRBJ1-6, with D possibly being TRBD1 (6 bases). Germline V gene lookup returns CDR1 MRHNA and CDR2 SNTAGT. Trimming pared 6 bases from V and 6 bases from J, leaving 12 bases between. The CDR3 totals 14 residues. CDR3 residues: CASSTGGGNSPLHF. As DNA, the CDR3 is TGTGCCAGCAGCACGGGGGGCGGTAATTCACCCCTCCACTTT.

This clonotype came up a few times. V gene TRBV9 combines with J gene TRBJ2-1; 7 nucleotides match TRBD1. Germline lookup yields CDR1 SGDLS and CDR2 YYNGEE. The CDR3 runs to 15 residues. V trimming: 4 bases; J trimming: 4 bases; junction bases outside the gene matches: 8. Written as DNA, the CDR3 is TGTGCCAGCAGCCCCGGGACAGCGTTATACAATGAGCAGTTCTTC. Protein sequence: CASSPGTALYNEQFF.

This clonotype was recorded at least ten times. The chain has TRBV29-1 and TRBJ2-2; the match to TRBD2 covers 8 bases. CDR3 length: 15 amino acids. With 3 bases clipped from V and 6 bases from J, the junction kept 9 bases outside the gene matches. CDR1 and CDR2 from the germline V gene are SQVTM and ANQGSEA. The CDR3 reads CSVESGRGIPGELFF. As DNA, the CDR3 is TGCAGCGTTGAGAGCGGGAGAGGGATTCCCGGGGAGCTGTTTTTT.

The chain carries TRBV5-5 and TRBJ2-5; TRBD2 matches at 9 bases. The CDR3 is 15 residues long. The V gene end was trimmed by 0 bases and the J gene end by 4 bases; junction bases not matched to a gene: 4. Germline CDR1 and CDR2: SGHKS and YYEKEE (reference sequence). The CDR3 is CASSLEGLAGETQYF. In nucleotides, the CDR3 is TGTGCCAGCAGCTTGGAGGGACTAGCCGGAGAGACCCAGTACTTC.

This clonotype has a handful of counts. In nucleotides, the CDR3 is TGCGCCAGCAGTGATGACTACAATGAGCAGTTCTTC. As protein: CASSDDYNEQFF. The chain recombines TRBV10-1 with TRBJ2-1; D gene uncertain. CDR3 length equals 12 residues. CDR1 WNHNN and CDR2 SYGVQD come from the germline V gene (reference sequence). Trimming removed 3 bases from V and 3 bases from J, with 3 bases in between.

This clonotype was seen at least ten times. The V gene is TRBV28, the J gene TRBJ2-1; a possible D gene is TRBD1 (5 bases). CDR1 and CDR2 (germline): MDHEN, SYDVKM. This CDR3 has 13 residues. Trimming shortened V by 2 bases and J by 8 bases, and 10 bases separated the two germline ends. DNA of the CDR3: TGTGCCAGCAGTTTACAGGGCATGCATGAGCAGTTCTTC. Residues: CASSLQGMHEQFF.

In this sample, this clonotype turned up many times. The chain uses TRBV7-9 and TRBJ2-1, with 7 bases aligning to TRBD2. Germline lookup yields CDR1 SEHNR and CDR2 FQNEAQ (reference sequence). The junction had 12 bases not matched to a gene; V was cut back by 0 bases and J by 7 bases. There are 17 residues in the CDR3. CDR3: CASSLARGGSLFNEQFF. CDR3 nucleotide sequence: TGTGCCAGCAGCTTAGCGCGCGGGGGATCCCTTTTTAATGAGCAGTTCTTC.

This clonotype has at least ten counts. The chain couples TRBV12-3 or TRBV12-4 to TRBJ2-1, with D possibly matching TRBD1 (5 bases). V shed 1 base and J shed 4 bases, with 8 bases lying between them. CDR3 length equals 14 residues. CDR3 in amino acids: CASSLGDRYNEQFF. CDR3 DNA: TGTGCCAGCAGTTTAGGAGACAGATACAATGAGCAGTTCTTC.

This clonotype was counted only a few times. The CDR3 loop reads CASSSGLAGGAEQYF. In DNA, the CDR3 is TGTGCCAGCAGCTCAGGACTAGCGGGGGGGGCCGAGCAGTACTTC. The rearrangement links TRBV27 to TRBJ2-7; TRBD2 matches 15 bases. The V segment lost 6 bases and the J segment 6 bases; nucleotides outside the gene matches: 6. CDR3 length equals 15 residues. The germline V gene has CDR1 MNHEY and CDR2 SMNVEV (reference sequence).

At least ten counts were recorded for this clonotype. The chain employs TRBV3-1 and TRBJ2-7; the D is unclear. CDR1 and CDR2 (germline): LGHDT, YNNKEL (reference sequence). Trimming shortened V by 0 bases and J by 4 bases, and 4 bases separated the two germline ends. The CDR3 consists of 12 residues. The CDR3 protein is CASSQDEYEQYF. The DNA of the CDR3 is TGTGCCAGCAGCCAAGATGAATACGAGCAGTACTTC.

This clonotype appeared a few times. DNA for the CDR3: TGTGCCAGCAGCTGGACAGCCTCTAACACAGATACGCAGTATTTT. This encodes CASSWTASNTDTQYF. This rearrangement joins TRBV11-2 to TRBJ2-3, with a possible D match to TRBD1 (6 bases). V lost 4 bases, J lost 2 bases, and 13 bases lay in between. Germline V gives CDR1 SGHAT, CDR2 FQNNGV. The CDR3 runs to 15 residues. Looking up the rest from reference TRBV11-2 and TRBJ2-3 gives the full variable domain: EAGVAQSPRYKIIEKRQSVAFWCNPISGHATLYWYQQILGQGPKLLIQFQNNGVVDDSQLPKDRFSAERLKGVDSTLKIQPAKLEDSAVYLCASSWTASNTDTQYFGPGTRLTVL.

This clonotype was detected only a few times. This chain uses TRBV12-3 or TRBV12-4 with TRBJ1-2; D unresolved. The CDR3 loop spans 13 amino acids. Trimming stripped 0 bases from V and 8 bases from J, with 10 bases between. The CDR3 loop is CASSLAFGFGYTF. The CDR3 nucleotides are TGTGCCAGCAGTTTAGCGTTCGGGTTCGGCTACACCTTC.

This clonotype was seen a handful of times. The chain joins TRBV11-2 to TRBJ2-5, with 8 positions matching TRBD2. CDR1 SGHAT and CDR2 FQNNGV come from the germline V gene. The CDR3 is 17 amino acids. The J segment lost 3 bases and the V segment lost 3 bases, leaving 12 bases of the junction unmatched. The CDR3 DNA is TGTGCCAGCAGCTTCACGCCGGGAGGGCGTTTGGAAGAGACCCAGTACTTC. Protein product: CASSFTPGGRLEETQYF.

This clonotype was detected ten times or more. CDR3 sequence reads: CASSEREGQNTGELFF. CDR3 nucleotide sequence: TGTGCCAGCAGCGAGCGGGAGGGCCAAAACACCGGGGAGCTGTTTTTT. The chain links TRBV7-8 to TRBJ2-2, with 10 bases lining up with TRBD2. The length of the CDR3 is 16 residues. V lost 5 bases to trimming and J lost 2 bases; unmatched junction nucleotides: 5. CDR1 and CDR2 (germline): SGHVS, FQNEAQ.

This clonotype was detected ten times or more. The V gene is TRBV7-9, the J gene TRBJ2-5; the match to TRBD1 covers 9 bases. The germline CDR1 and CDR2 sequences are SEHNR and FQNEAQ (reference sequence). The CDR3 runs to 17 residues. V was pared by 0 bases and J by 4 bases, with 9 bases of the junction left unmatched. CDR3 residues: CASSLAQGASVPETQYF. CDR3 DNA: TGTGCCAGCAGCTTAGCACAGGGGGCGTCCGTCCCAGAGACCCAGTACTTC.